This entry concerns a single T cell receptor beta chain. This clonotype was seen repeatedly, ten times or more. Its antigen remains undetermined. One base away there is no much larger clone; base qualities are not given. The library was built by means of PCR. Sequenced on an Illumina HiSeq 2500. TCR library preparation used molecular barcoding, with unique molecular identifiers applied to normalize quantification of the TCRbeta repertoire. The raw public data were reprocessed by TCRdb itself: fastp quality trimming at Q25, MiXCR clonotype calling, in-frame beta chains only. Identical CDR3 proteins give one entry, which carries the most common genes and DNA. The sample table records a few hundred thousand distinct CDR3 sequences; roughly 24% of these occur just once. The ten largest clones capture 2.6% of the sample. Read against the paper, the sample's treatment or condition label means: allogeneic hematopoietic cell transplantation with graft depleted of TCRalphabeta T cells and CD19 B cells. TCRalphabeta/CD19-depleted allogeneic hematopoietic cell grafts were given to the transplant recipients, all of whom were children.

This record comes from a study of T-cell reconstitution after alpha-beta-depleted transplantation in children listed by TCRdb under 2016. Turning to the overall study: T-cell immune reconstitution after TCRalphabeta/CD19-depleted allogeneic hematopoietic cell transplantation in children was quantitatively tracked in the study by means of TCR repertoire profiling.

The junction carries 19 bases between V and J, which are trimmed by 7 bases and 4 bases respectively. CDR1 and CDR2 were assigned from the germline V gene (reference sequence) as DFQATT and SNEGSKA. The CDR3 runs 14 amino acids, cysteine and phenylalanine included. Here the CDR3 DNA is all that survives: 42 bases in frame from base 1. The investigation overall reported the following: About two months after transplant, the apparently early recovery of alphabetaT-cell counts reportedly depended on just several hundred clones that had expanded rapidly and came from non-depleted graft cells. In some patients, the high TCRbeta diversity seen at day 60 was put down to recipient T cells and intrathymic progenitors that had survived conditioning. The frequencies of hyperexpanded clones fell over the following months, and after one year, T-cell counts and TCRbeta diversity were mostly attributed to newly produced T cells.

The rearrangement joined TRBV20-1 to TRBJ1-1; the D gene lacks a confident call. Here the sequenced sample was PBMCs, taken before TCRalphabeta/CD19-depleted stem cell transplant. This TCR came from a girl aged 2-10 years with Fanconi anemia, due to receive a stem cell transplant. The CDR3 is CSVVPRRMSTEAFF. The DNA reads TGCAGTGTCGTTCCGAGGCGAATGAGCACTGAAGCTTTCTTT.